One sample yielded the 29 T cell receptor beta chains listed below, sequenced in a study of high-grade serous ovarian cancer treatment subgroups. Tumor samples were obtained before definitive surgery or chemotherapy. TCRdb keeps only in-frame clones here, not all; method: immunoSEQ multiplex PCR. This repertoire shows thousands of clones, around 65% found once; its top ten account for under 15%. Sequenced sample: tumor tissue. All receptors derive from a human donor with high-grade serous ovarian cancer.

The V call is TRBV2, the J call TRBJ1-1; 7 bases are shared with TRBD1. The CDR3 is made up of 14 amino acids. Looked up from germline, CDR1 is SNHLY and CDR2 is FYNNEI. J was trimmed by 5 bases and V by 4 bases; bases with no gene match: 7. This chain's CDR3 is CASSGGIRGTEAFF. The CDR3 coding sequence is TGTGCCAGCAGTGGGGGGATCAGGGGGACTGAAGCTTTCTTT.

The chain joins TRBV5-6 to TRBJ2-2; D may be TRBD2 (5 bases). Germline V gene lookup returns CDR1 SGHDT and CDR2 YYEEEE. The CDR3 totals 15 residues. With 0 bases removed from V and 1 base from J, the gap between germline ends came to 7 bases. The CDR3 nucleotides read TGTGCCAGCAGCTTGGGAGGGCGGAACACCGGGGAGCTGTTTTTT. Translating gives CASSLGGRNTGELFF.

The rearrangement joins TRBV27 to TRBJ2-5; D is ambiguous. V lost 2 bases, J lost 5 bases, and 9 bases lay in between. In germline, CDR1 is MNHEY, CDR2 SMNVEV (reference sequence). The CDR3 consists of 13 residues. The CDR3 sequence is CASSLTPWETQYF. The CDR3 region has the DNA TGTGCCAGCAGTTTAACACCTTGGGAGACCCAGTACTTC.

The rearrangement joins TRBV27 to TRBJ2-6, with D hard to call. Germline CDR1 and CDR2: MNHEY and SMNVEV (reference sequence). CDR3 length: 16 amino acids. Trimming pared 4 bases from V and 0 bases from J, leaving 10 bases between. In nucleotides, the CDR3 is TGTGCCAGCAGTTCTGGACGGCTCTCTGGGGCCAACGTCCTGACTTTC. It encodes CASSSGRLSGANVLTF.

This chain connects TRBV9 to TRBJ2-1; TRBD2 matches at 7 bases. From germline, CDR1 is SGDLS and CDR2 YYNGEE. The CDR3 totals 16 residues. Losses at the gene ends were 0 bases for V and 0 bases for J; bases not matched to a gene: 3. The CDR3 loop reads CASSVEPSGSYNEQFF. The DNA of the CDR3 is TGTGCCAGCAGCGTAGAGCCTAGCGGCTCCTACAATGAGCAGTTCTTC.

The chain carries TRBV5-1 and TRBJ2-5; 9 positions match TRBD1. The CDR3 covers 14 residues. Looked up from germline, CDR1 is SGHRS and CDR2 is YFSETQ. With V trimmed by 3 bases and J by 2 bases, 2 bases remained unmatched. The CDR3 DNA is TGCGCCAGCAGCTCCGACAGGGGGCAAGAGACCCAGTACTTC. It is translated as CASSSDRGQETQYF. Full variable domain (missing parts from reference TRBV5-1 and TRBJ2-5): KAGVTQTPRYLIKTRGQQVTLSCSPISGHRSVSWYQQTPGQGLQFLFEYFSETQRNKGNFPGRFSGRQFSNSRSEMNVSTLELGDSALYLCASSSDRGQETQYFGPGTRLLVL.

The CDR3 region has the DNA TGTGCCAGCAGCCTTATGACGGGCGAGCAGTACGTC. Translated: CASSLMTGEQYV. V is TRBV5-6 and J is TRBJ2-7; D is unresolved. The CDR3 length is 12 residues. The V and J ends lost 4 bases and 6 bases respectively, with 11 bases between them. Germline assignment: CDR1 SGHDT and CDR2 YYEEEE.

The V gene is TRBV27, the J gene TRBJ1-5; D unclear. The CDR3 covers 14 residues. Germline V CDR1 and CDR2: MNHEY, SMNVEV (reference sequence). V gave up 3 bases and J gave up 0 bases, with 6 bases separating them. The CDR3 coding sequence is TGTGCCAGCAGTTTCATGGGTAGCAATCAGCCCCAGCATTTT. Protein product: CASSFMGSNQPQHF.

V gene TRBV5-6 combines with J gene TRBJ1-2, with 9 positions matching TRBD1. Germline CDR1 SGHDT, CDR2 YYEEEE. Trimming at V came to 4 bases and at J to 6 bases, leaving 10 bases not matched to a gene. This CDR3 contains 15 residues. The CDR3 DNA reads TGTGCCAGCAGCCAGCCTGGGACAGGGAGTCATGGCTACACCTTC. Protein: CASSQPGTGSHGYTF.

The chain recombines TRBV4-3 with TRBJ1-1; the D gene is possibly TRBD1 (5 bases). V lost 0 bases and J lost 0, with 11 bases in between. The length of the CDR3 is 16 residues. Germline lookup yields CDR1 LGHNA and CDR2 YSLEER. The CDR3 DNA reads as TGCGCCAGCAGCCAAGATCGGGGGACGGTGAACACTGAAGCTTTCTTT. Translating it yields CASSQDRGTVNTEAFF.

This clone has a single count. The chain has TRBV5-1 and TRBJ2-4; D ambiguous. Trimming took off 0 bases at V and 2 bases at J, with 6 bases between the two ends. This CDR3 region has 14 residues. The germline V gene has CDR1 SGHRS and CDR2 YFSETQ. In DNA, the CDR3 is TGCGCCAGCAGCTTGGGCGCATCCAAAAACATTCAGTACTTC. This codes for CASSLGASKNIQYF. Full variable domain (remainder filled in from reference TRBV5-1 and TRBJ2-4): KAGVTQTPRYLIKTRGQQVTLSCSPISGHRSVSWYQQTPGQGLQFLFEYFSETQRNKGNFPGRFSGRQFSNSRSEMNVSTLELGDSALYLCASSLGASKNIQYFGAGTRLSVL.

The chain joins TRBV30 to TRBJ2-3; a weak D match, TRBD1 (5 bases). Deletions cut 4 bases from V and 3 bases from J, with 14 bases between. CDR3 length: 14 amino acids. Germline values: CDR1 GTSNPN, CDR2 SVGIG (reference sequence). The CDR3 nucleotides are TGTGCCTGGACTGTTGGGGCGTGGACAGATACGCAGTATTTT. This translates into CAWTVGAWTDTQYF.

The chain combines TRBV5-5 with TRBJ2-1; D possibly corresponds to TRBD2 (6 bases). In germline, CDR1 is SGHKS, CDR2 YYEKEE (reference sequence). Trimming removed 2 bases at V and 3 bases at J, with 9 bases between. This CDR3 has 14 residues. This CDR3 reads CASSFGGSYNEQFF. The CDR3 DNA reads TGTGCCAGCAGCTTCGGGGGAAGCTACAATGAGCAGTTCTTC.

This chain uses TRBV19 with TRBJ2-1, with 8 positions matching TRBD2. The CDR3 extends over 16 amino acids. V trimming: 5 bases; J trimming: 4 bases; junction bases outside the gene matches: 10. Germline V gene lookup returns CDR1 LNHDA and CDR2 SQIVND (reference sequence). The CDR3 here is CASSGTPSGSYNEQFF. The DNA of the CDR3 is TGTGCCAGTAGTGGGACCCCGAGCGGGAGTTACAATGAGCAGTTCTTC.

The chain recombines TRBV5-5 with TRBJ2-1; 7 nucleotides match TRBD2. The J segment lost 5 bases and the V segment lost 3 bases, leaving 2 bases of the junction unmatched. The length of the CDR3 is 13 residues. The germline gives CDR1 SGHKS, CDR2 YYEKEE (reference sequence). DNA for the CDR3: TGTGCCAGCAGCTGGGGGGGGGACAATGAGCAGTTCTTC. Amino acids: CASSWGGDNEQFF.

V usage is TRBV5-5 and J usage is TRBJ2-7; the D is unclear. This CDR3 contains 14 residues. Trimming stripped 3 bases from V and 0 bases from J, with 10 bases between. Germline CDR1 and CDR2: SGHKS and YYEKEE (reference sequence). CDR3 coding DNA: TGTGCCAGCAGCTGGTCCCAGGTCTCCTACGAGCAGTACTTC. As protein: CASSWSQVSYEQYF.

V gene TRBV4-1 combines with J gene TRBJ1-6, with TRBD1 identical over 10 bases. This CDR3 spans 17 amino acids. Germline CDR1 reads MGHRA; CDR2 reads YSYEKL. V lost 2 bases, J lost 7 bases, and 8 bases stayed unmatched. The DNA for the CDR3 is TGCGCCAGCAGCCAACCCGGGACAGGGGAAATGAATTCACCCCTCCACTTT. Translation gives CASSQPGTGEMNSPLHF.

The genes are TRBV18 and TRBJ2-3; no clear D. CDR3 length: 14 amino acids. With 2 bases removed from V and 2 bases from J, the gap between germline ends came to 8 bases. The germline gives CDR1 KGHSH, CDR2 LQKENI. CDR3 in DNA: TGTGCCAGCTCACCAGGGTCGGCCACAGATACGCAGTATTTT. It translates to CASSPGSATDTQYF.

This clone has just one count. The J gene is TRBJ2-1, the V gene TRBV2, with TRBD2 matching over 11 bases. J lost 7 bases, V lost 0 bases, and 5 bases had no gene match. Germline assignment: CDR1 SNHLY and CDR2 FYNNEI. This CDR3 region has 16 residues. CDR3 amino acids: CASSEAGLAGMNEQFF. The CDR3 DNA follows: TGTGCCAGCAGTGAAGCCGGACTAGCGGGTATGAATGAGCAGTTCTTC.

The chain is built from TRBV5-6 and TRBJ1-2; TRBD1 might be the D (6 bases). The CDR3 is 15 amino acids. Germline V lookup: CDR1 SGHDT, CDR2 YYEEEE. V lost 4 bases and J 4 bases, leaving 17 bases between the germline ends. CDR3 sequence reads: CASSLRRGATYGYTF. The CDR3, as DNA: TGTGCCAGCAGCCTCCGGCGGGGGGCGACCTATGGCTACACCTTC.

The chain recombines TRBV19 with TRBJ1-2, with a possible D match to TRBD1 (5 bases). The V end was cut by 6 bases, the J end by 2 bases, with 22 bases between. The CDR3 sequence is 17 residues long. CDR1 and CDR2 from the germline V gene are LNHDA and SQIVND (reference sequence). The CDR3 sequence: CASRVGTAQNVNYGYTF. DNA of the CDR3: TGTGCCAGTAGGGTGGGGACCGCGCAGAACGTCAACTATGGCTACACCTTC. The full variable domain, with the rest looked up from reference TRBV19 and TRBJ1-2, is DGGITQSPKYLFRKEGQNVTLSCEQNLNHDAMYWYRQDPGQGLRLIYYSQIVNDFQKGDIAEGYSVSREKKESFPLTVTSAQKNPTAFYLCASRVGTAQNVNYGYTFGSGTRLTVV.

CDR3 coding DNA: TGTGCCAGCAGCTTAAGGTCCTCGGGGTTGAACTATGGCTACACCTTC. It codes for CASSLRSSGLNYGYTF. The chain carries TRBV7-9 and TRBJ1-2; no firm D call. With 2 bases removed from V and 2 bases from J, the gap between germline ends came to 15 bases. This CDR3 is built from 16 residues. Per germline, CDR1 SEHNR and CDR2 FQNEAQ (reference sequence).

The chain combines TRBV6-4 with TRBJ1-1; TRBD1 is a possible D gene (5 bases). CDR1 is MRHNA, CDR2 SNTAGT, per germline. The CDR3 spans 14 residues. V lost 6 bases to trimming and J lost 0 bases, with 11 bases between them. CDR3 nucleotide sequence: TGTGCCAGCAGCCCCGGGGGGGTGAACACTGAAGCTTTCTTT. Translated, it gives CASSPGGVNTEAFF.

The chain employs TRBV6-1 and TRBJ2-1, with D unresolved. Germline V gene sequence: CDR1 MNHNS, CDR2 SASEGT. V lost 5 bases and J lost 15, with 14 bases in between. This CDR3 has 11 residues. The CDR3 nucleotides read TGTGCCAGCAGTATTACACATAGTGCGTTCTTC. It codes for CASSITHSAFF.

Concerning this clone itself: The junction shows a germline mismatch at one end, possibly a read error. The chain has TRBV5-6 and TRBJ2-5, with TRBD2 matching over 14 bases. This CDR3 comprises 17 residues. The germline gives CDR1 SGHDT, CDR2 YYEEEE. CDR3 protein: CASSARTSGRLQEAQYF. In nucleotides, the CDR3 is TGTGCCAGCAGCGCACGGACTAGCGGGAGGTTGCAAGAGGCCCAGTACTTC.

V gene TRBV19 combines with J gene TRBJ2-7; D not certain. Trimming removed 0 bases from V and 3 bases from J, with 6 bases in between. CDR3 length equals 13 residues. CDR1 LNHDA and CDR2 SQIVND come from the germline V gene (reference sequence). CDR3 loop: CASSIEPYYEQYF. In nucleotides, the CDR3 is TGTGCCAGTAGTATAGAGCCTTACTACGAGCAGTACTTC.

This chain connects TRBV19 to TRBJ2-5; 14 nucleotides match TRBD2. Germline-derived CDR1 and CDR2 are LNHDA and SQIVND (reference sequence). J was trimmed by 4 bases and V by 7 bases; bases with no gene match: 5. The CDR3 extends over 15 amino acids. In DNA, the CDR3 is TGTGCCAGTACCGGGACTAGCGGGAGCGGAGAGACCCAGTACTTC. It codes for CASTGTSGSGETQYF.

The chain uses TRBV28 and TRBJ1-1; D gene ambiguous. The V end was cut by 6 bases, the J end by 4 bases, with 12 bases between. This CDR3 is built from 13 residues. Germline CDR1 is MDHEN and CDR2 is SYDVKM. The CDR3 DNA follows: TGTGCCAGCAGAGCTAAGACGAGCACTGAAGCTTTCTTT. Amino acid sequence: CASRAKTSTEAFF.

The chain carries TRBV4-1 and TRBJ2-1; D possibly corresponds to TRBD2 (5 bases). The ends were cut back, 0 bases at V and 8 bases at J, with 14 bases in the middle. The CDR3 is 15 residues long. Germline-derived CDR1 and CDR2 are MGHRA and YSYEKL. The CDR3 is CASSQEEAGRDEQFF. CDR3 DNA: TGCGCCAGCAGCCAAGAGGAGGCAGGCCGGGATGAGCAGTTCTTC.